What follows is one TCR beta chain and its context. In the original workflow: The authors estimated nucleated cell counts from reference gene primer amplification. Profiled with immunoSEQ multiplex PCR; TCRdb holds only in-frame clones, not every one. The V and J calls and the clone size are those of that table, but D and trimming were determined from the DNA. The sample holds about 180,000 clones, approximately 79% seen once. These data come from a study of blood T cell repertoires in COVID-19. Study information: Samples representing acute and convalescent COVID-19 were sourced from the United States, Italy and Spain. Nucleic acid was either cDNA or gDNA, and it came from T cells, B-cell-depleted T cells, or PBMCs.

This CDR3 region has 16 residues. V was trimmed by 6 bases and J by 0 bases, leaving 14 bases between them. CDR1 is ENHRY, CDR2 SYGVKD, per germline. Sample: peripheral blood. J is TRBJ2-2 and V is TRBV10-3; a weak D match, TRBD2 (5 bases). The TCR comes from a woman in her sixties or seventies with acute or convalescent COVID-19. As DNA, the CDR3 is TGTGCCATCAGATTATTTGGTAGCGCGAACACCGGGGAGCTGTTTTTT. Translation gives CAIRLFGSANTGELFF.